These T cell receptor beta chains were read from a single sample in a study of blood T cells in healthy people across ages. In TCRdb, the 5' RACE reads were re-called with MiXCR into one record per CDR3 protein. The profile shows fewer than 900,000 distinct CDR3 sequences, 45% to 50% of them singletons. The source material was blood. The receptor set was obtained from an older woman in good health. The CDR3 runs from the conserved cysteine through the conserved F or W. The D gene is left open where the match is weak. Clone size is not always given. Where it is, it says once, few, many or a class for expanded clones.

CDR3 protein: CASGAKGSLSGANVLTF
CDR3 DNA: TGTGCCAGCGGAGCTAAAGGCTCTTTATCGGGGGCCAACGTCCTGACTTTC
J gene: TRBJ2-6
D gene: NA
V gene: TRBV27
clone size: NA

CDR3 protein: CSAWASQGGYEQYF
CDR3 DNA: TGCAGTGCGTGGGCGAGCCAGGGGGGCTACGAGCAGTACTTC
J gene: TRBJ2-7
D gene: NA
V gene: TRBV20-1
clone size: NA

CDR3 protein: CASSDRVGSYEQYF
CDR3 DNA: TGTGCCAGCAGCGACAGGGTAGGGAGCTACGAGCAGTACTTC
J gene: TRBJ2-7
D gene: TRBD1
V gene: TRBV6-6
clone size: few

CDR3 protein: CASSGGINEQFF
CDR3 DNA: TGTGCCAGCAGCGGCGGGATCAATGAGCAGTTCTTC
J gene: TRBJ2-1
D gene: NA
V gene: TRBV9
clone size: NA

CDR3 protein: CASSLSWGSGNEQFF
CDR3 DNA: TGTGCCAGCAGCTTAAGTTGGGGGAGTGGAAATGAGCAGTTCTTC
J gene: TRBJ2-1
D gene: NA
V gene: TRBV7-2
clone size: few

CDR3 protein: CSARDLLEAQYF
CDR3 DNA: TGCAGTGCTAGAGATCTCCTAGAGGCGCAGTATTTT
J gene: TRBJ2-3
D gene: NA
V gene: TRBV20-1
clone size: NA

CDR3 protein: CSARHDRGRSNEKLFF
CDR3 DNA: TGCAGTGCTAGACATGACAGGGGCCGATCTAATGAAAAACTGTTTTTT
J gene: TRBJ1-4
D gene: TRBD1
V gene: TRBV20-1
clone size: NA

CDR3 protein: CASNPIGGLAGAPYEQYF
CDR3 DNA: TGTGCCAGCAACCCAATCGGGGGATTAGCGGGAGCTCCCTACGAGCAGTACTTC
J gene: TRBJ2-7
D gene: TRBD2
V gene: TRBV5-5
clone size: NA

CDR3 protein: CASSLYAGGDNEQFF
CDR3 DNA: TGTGCCAGCAGTTTGTACGCGGGAGGGGACAATGAGCAGTTCTTC
J gene: TRBJ2-1
D gene: TRBD2
V gene: TRBV28
clone size: few

CDR3 protein: CSAESGTGAEKLFF
CDR3 DNA: TGCAGTGCTGAGTCCGGGACAGGGGCTGAAAAACTGTTTTTT
J gene: TRBJ1-4
D gene: TRBD1
V gene: TRBV20-1
clone size: NA

CDR3 protein: CASRAPTANYGYTF
CDR3 DNA: TGTGCCAGCAGGGCCCCAACAGCTAACTATGGCTACACCTTC
J gene: TRBJ1-2
D gene: NA
V gene: TRBV28
clone size: NA

CDR3 protein: CASSQGGQLDGYTF
CDR3 DNA: TGTGCCAGCAGCCAAGGGGGGCAGCTGGATGGCTACACCTTC
J gene: TRBJ1-2
D gene: NA
V gene: TRBV3-1
clone size: NA

CDR3 protein: CATSRDNRANEKLFF
CDR3 DNA: TGTGCCACCAGCAGAGATAACAGGGCTAATGAAAAACTGTTTTTT
J gene: TRBJ1-4
D gene: NA
V gene: TRBV15
clone size: NA

CDR3 protein: CASSFTGGGYTF
CDR3 DNA: TGTGCCAGCAGCTTCACAGGGGGAGGCTACACCTTC
J gene: TRBJ1-2
D gene: TRBD1
V gene: TRBV5-5
clone size: NA

CDR3 protein: CASSLQFGVTNQPQHF
CDR3 DNA: TGTGCCAGCAGTCTTCAATTCGGGGTCACTAATCAGCCCCAGCATTTT
J gene: TRBJ1-5
D gene: NA
V gene: TRBV28
clone size: NA

CDR3 protein: CSAREWKSSTDTQYF
CDR3 DNA: TGCAGTGCTAGAGAGTGGAAATCTAGCACAGATACGCAGTATTTT
J gene: TRBJ2-3
D gene: NA
V gene: TRBV20-1
clone size: few

CDR3 protein: CASASGYGNEQFF
CDR3 DNA: TGTGCCAGCGCAAGCGGGTACGGCAATGAGCAGTTCTTC
J gene: TRBJ2-1
D gene: NA
V gene: TRBV18
clone size: NA

CDR3 protein: CSARDGRWSNQPQHF
CDR3 DNA: TGCAGTGCTAGAGATGGGCGGTGGAGCAATCAGCCCCAGCATTTT
J gene: TRBJ1-5
D gene: NA
V gene: TRBV20-1
clone size: NA

CDR3 protein: CASSLPGLGEQYF
CDR3 DNA: TGTGCCAGCAGCTTGCCAGGGTTGGGAGAGCAGTACTTC
J gene: TRBJ2-7
D gene: NA
V gene: TRBV7-2
clone size: NA

CDR3 protein: CASSVGQGATEAFF
CDR3 DNA: TGCGCCAGCAGCGTGGGACAGGGGGCCACTGAAGCTTTCTTT
J gene: TRBJ1-1
D gene: TRBD1
V gene: TRBV5-1
clone size: few

CDR3 protein: CAPLSNGQCNQPQHF
CDR3 DNA: TGTGCCCCCCTCTCGAACGGACAGTGCAATCAGCCCCAGCATTTT
J gene: TRBJ1-5
D gene: NA
V gene: TRBV24-1
clone size: few

CDR3 protein: CASSVTTSNHEQYF
CDR3 DNA: TGTGCCAGCAGCGTAACGACTAGCAACCACGAGCAGTACTTC
J gene: TRBJ2-7
D gene: TRBD2
V gene: TRBV9
clone size: few

CDR3 protein: CASSALFREGGANVLTF
CDR3 DNA: TGTGCCAGCAGCGCACTATTCAGGGAAGGTGGGGCCAACGTCCTGACTTTC
J gene: TRBJ2-6
D gene: NA
V gene: TRBV9
clone size: many